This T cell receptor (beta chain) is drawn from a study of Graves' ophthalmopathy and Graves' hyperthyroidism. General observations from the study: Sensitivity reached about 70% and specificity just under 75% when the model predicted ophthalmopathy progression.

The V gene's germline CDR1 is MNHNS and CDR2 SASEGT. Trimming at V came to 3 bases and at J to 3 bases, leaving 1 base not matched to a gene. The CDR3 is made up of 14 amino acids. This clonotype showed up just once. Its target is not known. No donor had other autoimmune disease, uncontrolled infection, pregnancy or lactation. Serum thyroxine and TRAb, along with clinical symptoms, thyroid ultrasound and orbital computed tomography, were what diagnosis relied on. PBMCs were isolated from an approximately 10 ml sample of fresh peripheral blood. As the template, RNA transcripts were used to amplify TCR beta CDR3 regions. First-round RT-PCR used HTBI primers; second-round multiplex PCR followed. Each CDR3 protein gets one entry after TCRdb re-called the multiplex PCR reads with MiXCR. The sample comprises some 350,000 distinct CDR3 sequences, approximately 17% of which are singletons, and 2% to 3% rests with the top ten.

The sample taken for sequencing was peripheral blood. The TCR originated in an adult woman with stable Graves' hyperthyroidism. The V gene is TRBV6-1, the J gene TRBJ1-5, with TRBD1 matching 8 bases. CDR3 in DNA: TGTGCCAGCAGTGAGGGACAGGTCAATCAGCCCCAGCATTTT. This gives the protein CASSEGQVNQPQHF.